The next 9 T cell receptor beta chains were all read from a single sample in a study of blood T cell repertoires in COVID-19. Repertoires were generated with immunoSEQ multiplex PCR, while TCRdb's copy carries only in-frame clones and drops some. Of 400,000 to 550,000 clones detected, around 88% appear once; the ten largest clones hold approximately 4.5%. Sequencing was carried out using peripheral blood. Every receptor here comes from a woman younger than 45 with acute or convalescent COVID-19.

The rearrangement joins TRBV5-1 to TRBJ2-6, with D possibly matching TRBD1 (6 bases). V was pared by 0 bases and J by 0 bases, with 10 bases between. Per the germline V gene, CDR1 is SGHRS and CDR2 is YFSETQ. The CDR3 spans 17 residues. CDR3 region: CASSLGGLSSGANVLTF. In DNA form, the CDR3 reads TGCGCCAGCAGCTTGGGGGGGCTGAGCTCTGGGGCCAACGTCCTGACTTTC.

The CDR3 sequence is CASSGALRQGDTGELFF. Written as DNA, the CDR3 is TGTGCCAGTAGTGGAGCCCTTAGACAGGGGGACACCGGGGAGCTGTTTTTT. The chain employs TRBV19 and TRBJ2-2; 9 nucleotides agree with TRBD1. From germline, CDR1 is LNHDA and CDR2 SQIVND (reference sequence). Trimming took 5 bases from V and 3 from J; bases not matched to a gene: 10. This CDR3 region has 17 residues.

The V and J genes are TRBV28 and TRBJ1-5; 8 positions agree with TRBD1. This CDR3 is built from 18 residues. From germline, CDR1 is MDHEN and CDR2 SYDVKM. The V gene end was trimmed by 4 bases and the J gene end by 7 bases; junction bases not matched to a gene: 18. The CDR3 DNA sequence: TGTGCCAGCAGTTCCCCTCTCCTCCGTCAGGGGGCTGGGCAGCCCCAGCATTTT. It yields the protein CASSSPLLRQGAGQPQHF. Drawing the rest from reference TRBV28 and TRBJ1-5, the complete variable domain is DVKVTQSSRYLVKRTGEKVFLECVQDMDHENMFWYRQDPGLGLRLIYFSYDVKMKEKGDIPEGYSVSREKKERFSLILESASTNQTSMYLCASSSPLLRQGAGQPQHFGDGTRLSIL.

CDR3 sequence reads: CASSARRTSGGRETQYF. CDR3 sequence (DNA): TGTGCCAGCAGCGCTCGCCGCACTAGCGGGGGGCGAGAGACCCAGTACTTC. The J gene is TRBJ2-5, the V gene TRBV5-6; 12 bases agree with TRBD2. Trimming took 4 bases from V and 4 from J; bases not matched to a gene: 11. CDR3 size: 17 residues. Germline values: CDR1 SGHDT, CDR2 YYEEEE.

A single count supports this clone. This rearrangement joins TRBV12-3 or TRBV12-4 to TRBJ2-7; TRBD2 agrees at 12 bases. Trimming took 8 bases from V and 3 from J; bases not matched to a gene: 2. The CDR3 consists of 13 residues. The CDR3 here is CASSSGGDYEQYF. The CDR3 region has the DNA TGTGCCAGCTCTAGCGGGGGGGACTACGAGCAGTACTTC.

This chain uses TRBV2 with TRBJ2-2; TRBD2 agrees at 7 bases. V shed 9 bases, J shed 0 bases, and the junction held 10 bases outside the gene matches. CDR3 length equals 16 residues. CDR1 and CDR2 (germline): SNHLY, FYNNEI. The DNA of the CDR3 is TGTGCCAGGACGTGGGAACGGGGGGCGAACACCGGGGAGCTGTTTTTT. The encoded protein is CARTWERGANTGELFF.

The chain links TRBV2 to TRBJ2-2; a weak D match, TRBD2 (5 bases). This CDR3 comprises 16 residues. Between the trimmed V and J ends, which lost 7 bases and 7 bases, there was a span of 22 bases. CDR1 is SNHLY, CDR2 FYNNEI, per germline. CDR3 nucleotides: TGTGCCAGCATTGAGACGGGGAGCCCCATTGGCGGGGAGCTGTTTTTT. Its protein is CASIETGSPIGGELFF. Looking up the rest from reference TRBV2 and TRBJ2-2 gives the full variable domain: EPEVTQTPSHQVTQMGQEVILRCVPISNHLYFYWYRQILGQKVEFLVSFYNNEISEKSEIFDDQFSVERPDGSNFTLKIRSTKLEDSAMYFCASIETGSPIGGELFFGEGSRLTVL.

The chain links TRBV19 to TRBJ1-2, with 7 positions matching TRBD1. Germline V gene sequence: CDR1 LNHDA, CDR2 SQIVND (reference sequence). The V gene end was trimmed by 5 bases and the J gene end by 6 bases; junction bases not matched to a gene: 9. The length of the CDR3 is 14 residues. For the CDR3, the DNA is TGTGCCAGTAGTCCTTGGACAGGAAATGATGGCTACACCTTC. The encoded protein is CASSPWTGNDGYTF.

V gene TRBV28 combines with J gene TRBJ2-3; 7 bases agree with TRBD1. CDR3 size: 15 residues. Unmatched junction bases numbered 8, after V lost 5 bases and J lost 3 bases. Germline CDR1 is MDHEN and CDR2 is SYDVKM. CDR3 residues: CASSIRQGFTDTQYF. The CDR3 coding sequence is TGTGCCAGCAGTATTCGACAGGGTTTTACAGATACGCAGTATTTT.